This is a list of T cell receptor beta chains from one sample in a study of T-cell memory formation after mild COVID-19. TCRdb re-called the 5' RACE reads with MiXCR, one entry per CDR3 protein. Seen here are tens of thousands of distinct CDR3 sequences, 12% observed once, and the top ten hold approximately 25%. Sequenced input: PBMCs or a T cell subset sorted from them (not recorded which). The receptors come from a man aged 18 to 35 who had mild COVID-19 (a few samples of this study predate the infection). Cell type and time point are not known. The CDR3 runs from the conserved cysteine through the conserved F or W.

CASSQGLPNGEQFF	TRBJ2-1	TRBV4-3
CASSRGAETQYF	TRBJ2-5	TRBV5-1
CASSWYSGANVLTF	TRBJ2-6	TRBV5-1
CASSQDLETQYF	TRBJ2-5	TRBV3-1
CASSPDRGNEQFF	TRBJ2-1	TRBV5-1
CASSEWTGKDSPLHF	TRBJ1-6	TRBV25-1
CSARPTGNPRGANVLTF	TRBJ2-6	TRBV20-1
CASSQVDSTDTQYF	TRBJ2-3	TRBV4-2
CASSSINSGGAKNEQFF	TRBJ2-1	TRBV6-5
CASSPDTEMNTEAFF	TRBJ1-1	TRBV18
CAISESLIERNNYGYTF	TRBJ1-2	TRBV10-3
CSVQQGRETQYF	TRBJ2-5	TRBV29-1
CATSDLGGGSTDTQYF	TRBJ2-3	TRBV24-1
CASSARGWGQETQYF	TRBJ2-5	TRBV7-2
CASSEADYTSGGQETQYF	TRBJ2-5	TRBV6-1
CSAREAGFTEAFF	TRBJ1-1	TRBV20-1